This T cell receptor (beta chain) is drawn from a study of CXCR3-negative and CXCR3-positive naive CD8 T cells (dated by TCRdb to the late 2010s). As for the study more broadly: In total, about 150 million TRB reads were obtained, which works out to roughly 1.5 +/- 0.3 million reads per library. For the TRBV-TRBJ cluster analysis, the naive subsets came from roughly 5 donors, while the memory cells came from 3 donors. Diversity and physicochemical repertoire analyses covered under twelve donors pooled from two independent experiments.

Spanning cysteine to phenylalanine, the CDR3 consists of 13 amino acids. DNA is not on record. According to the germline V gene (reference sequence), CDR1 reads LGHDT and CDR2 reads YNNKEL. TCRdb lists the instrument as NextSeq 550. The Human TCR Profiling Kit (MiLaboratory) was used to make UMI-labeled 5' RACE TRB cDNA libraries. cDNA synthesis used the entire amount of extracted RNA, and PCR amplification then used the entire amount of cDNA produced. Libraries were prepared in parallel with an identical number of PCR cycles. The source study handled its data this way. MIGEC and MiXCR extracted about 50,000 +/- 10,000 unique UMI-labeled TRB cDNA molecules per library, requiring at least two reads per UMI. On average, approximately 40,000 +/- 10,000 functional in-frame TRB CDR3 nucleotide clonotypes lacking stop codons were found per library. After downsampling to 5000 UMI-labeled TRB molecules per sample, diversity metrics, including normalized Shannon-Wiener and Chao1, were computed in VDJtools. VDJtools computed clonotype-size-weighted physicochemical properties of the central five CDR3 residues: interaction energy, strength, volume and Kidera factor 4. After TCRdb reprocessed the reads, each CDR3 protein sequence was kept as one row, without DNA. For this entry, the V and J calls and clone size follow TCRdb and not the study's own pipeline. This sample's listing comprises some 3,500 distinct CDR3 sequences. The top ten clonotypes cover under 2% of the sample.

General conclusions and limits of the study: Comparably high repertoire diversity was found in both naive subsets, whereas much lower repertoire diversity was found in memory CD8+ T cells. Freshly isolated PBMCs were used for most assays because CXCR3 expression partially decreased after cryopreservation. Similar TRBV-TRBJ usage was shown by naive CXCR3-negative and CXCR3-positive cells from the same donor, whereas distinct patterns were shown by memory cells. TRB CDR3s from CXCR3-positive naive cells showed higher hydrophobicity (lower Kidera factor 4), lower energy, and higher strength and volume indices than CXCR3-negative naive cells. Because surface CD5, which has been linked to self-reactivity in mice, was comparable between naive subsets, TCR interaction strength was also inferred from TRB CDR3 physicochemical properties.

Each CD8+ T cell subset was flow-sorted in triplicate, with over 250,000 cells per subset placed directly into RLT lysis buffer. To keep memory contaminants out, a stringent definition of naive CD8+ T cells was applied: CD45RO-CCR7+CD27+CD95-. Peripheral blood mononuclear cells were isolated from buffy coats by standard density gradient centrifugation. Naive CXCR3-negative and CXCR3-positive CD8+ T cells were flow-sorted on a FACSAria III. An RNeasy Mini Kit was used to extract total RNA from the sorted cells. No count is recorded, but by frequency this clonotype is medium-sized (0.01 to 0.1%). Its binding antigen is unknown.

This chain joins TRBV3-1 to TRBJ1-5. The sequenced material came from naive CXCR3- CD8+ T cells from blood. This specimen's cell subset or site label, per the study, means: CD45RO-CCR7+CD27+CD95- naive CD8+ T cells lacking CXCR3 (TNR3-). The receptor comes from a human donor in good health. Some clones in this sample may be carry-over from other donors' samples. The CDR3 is CASSQDPNQPQHF.